This T cell receptor beta chain is from a study of immune evolution from preneoplasia to lung adenocarcinoma. General study points: Highest clonality occurred in KRAS-mutant, not EGFR-mutant or double wild-type, nodules. Normal lung had the highest top T cell clone frequencies.

The data were produced by immunoSEQ multiplex PCR, yet TCRdb's version contains in-frame clones alone and is incomplete. The sample includes around 4,000 clones, around nine tenths of them seen just once. Of note for this clone: Its antigen is unidentified.

Between the mid-2010s and the late 2010s, patients underwent resection in Japan or China. H&E slides confirmed each diagnosis, reviewed by two pathologists independently. Trimming shortened V by 4 bases and J by 3 bases, and 16 bases separated the two germline ends. There are 15 residues in the CDR3. CDR1 is SEHNR, CDR2 FQNEAQ, per germline (reference sequence). The specimen sequenced was FFPE minimally invasive lung adenocarcinoma tissue. The clonotype was recovered from a donor older than 65 with lung adenocarcinoma. The V and J genes are TRBV7-9 and TRBJ2-7; no definite D call. CDR3: CASSSATAFGYEQYF. The CDR3, as DNA: TGTGCCAGCAGCTCCGCGACGGCATTTGGCTACGAGCAGTACTTC.